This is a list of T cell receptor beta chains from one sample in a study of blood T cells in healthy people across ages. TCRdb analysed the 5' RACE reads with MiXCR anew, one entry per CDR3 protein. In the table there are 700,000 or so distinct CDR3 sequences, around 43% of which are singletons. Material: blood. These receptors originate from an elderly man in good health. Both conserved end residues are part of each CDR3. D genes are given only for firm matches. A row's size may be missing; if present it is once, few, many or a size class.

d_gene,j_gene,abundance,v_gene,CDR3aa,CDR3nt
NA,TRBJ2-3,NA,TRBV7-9,CASSFIADTQYF,TGTGCCAGCAGCTTTATAGCAGATACGCAGTATTTT
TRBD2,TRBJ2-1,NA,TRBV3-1,CASSQDTSGSNEQFF,TGTGCCAGCAGCCAAGACACTAGCGGGAGCAATGAGCAGTTCTTC
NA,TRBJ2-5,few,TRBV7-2,CASSGELQETQYF,TGTGCCAGCAGCGGAGAGCTCCAAGAGACCCAGTACTTC
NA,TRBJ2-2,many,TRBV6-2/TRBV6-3,CASSYRFYTGELFF,TGTGCCAGCAGTTACAGATTCTACACCGGGGAGCTGTTTTTT
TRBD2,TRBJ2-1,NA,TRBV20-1,CSARERAGGEQFF,TGCAGTGCTAGAGAACGGGCGGGGGGTGAGCAGTTCTTC
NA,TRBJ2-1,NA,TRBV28,CASSLAADNYNEQFF,TGTGCCAGCAGTTTGGCGGCAGATAACTACAATGAGCAGTTCTTC
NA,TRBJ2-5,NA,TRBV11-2,CASSLGQSPRETQYF,TGTGCCAGCAGCTTAGGACAGTCCCCAAGAGAGACCCAGTACTTC
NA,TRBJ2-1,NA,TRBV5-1,CASSRGLHDYNEQFF,TGCGCCAGCAGCCGTGGACTTCATGATTACAATGAGCAGTTCTTC
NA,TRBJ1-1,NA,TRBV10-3,CAISTMGPAEAFF,TGTGCCATCAGTACGATGGGCCCGGCTGAAGCTTTCTTT
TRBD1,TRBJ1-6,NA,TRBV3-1,CASRPSGTGNSPLHF,TGTGCCAGCAGACCTTCCGGGACAGGGAATTCACCCCTCCACTTT
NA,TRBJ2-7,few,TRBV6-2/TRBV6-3,CASSYSAPRSYEQYF,TGTGCCAGCAGTTACTCGGCACCGCGATCCTACGAGCAGTACTTC
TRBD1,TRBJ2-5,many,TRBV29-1,CSVEQGESLETQYF,TGCAGCGTTGAACAGGGGGAGTCATTAGAGACCCAGTACTTC
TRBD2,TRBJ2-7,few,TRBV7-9,CASSYGGGTRSYEQYF,TGTGCCAGCAGCTATGGGGGAGGGACCCGCTCCTACGAGCAGTACTTC
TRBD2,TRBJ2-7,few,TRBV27,CASSSRAGGLYEQYF,TGTGCCAGCAGTTCCCGAGCGGGAGGGTTATACGAGCAGTACTTC
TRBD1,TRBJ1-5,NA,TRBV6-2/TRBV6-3,CASCGQGVWQPQHF,TGTGCCAGCTGTGGACAGGGTGTTTGGCAGCCCCAGCATTTT
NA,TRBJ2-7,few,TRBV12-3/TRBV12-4,CASSPSGAYEQYF,TGTGCCAGCAGTCCCTCCGGGGCCTACGAGCAGTACTTC
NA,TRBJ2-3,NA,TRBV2,CASGGDRLTDTQYF,TGTGCCAGTGGGGGGGACAGGCTCACAGATACGCAGTATTTT
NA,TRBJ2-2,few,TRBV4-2,CASSSLAEGDTGELFF,TGTGCCAGCAGCTCCTTAGCGGAGGGCGACACCGGGGAGCTGTTTTTT